The source of this TCR beta chain is a study of blood T cell repertoires in COVID-19. About the research overall: Specimens from acute and convalescent COVID-19 originated in the United States, Italy and Spain.

The method was immunoSEQ multiplex PCR; TCRdb's version includes in-frame clones alone and lacks a portion of them. The table has roughly 56,000 clones, roughly 91% seen once. This clone appeared once. The CDR3 spans 13 residues. V was clipped by 8 bases and J by 2 bases, with 11 bases between them. The germline CDR1 and CDR2 sequences are SNHLY and FYNNEI. The chain is built from TRBV2 and TRBJ2-3; TRBD2 is a possible D gene (6 bases). This receptor was identified in a man in his fifties with active COVID-19. Sequenced sample: peripheral blood. The DNA for the CDR3 is TGTGCCAGCGAAGCGGACTACACAGATACGCAGTATTTT. Its protein is CASEADYTDTQYF.